What follows describes a single T cell receptor (beta chain). The data originate from a study of glioma-infiltrating T cells after dendritic cell vaccination. Study-wide background: Samples are from glioblastoma patients in Phase I and II dendritic cell vaccine trials. Monocyte-derived dendritic cells, cultured seven days with IL-4 and GM-CSF, were pulsed with autologous tumor lysate.

Measured with immunoSEQ multiplex PCR; TCRdb has only the in-frame clones, and not every one. Counted here are 65,000 or so clones, roughly nine tenths occurring once; the ten biggest clones make up roughly 10%. Time point indicated: after dendritic cell vaccination, including at tumor progression/relapse. Before vaccination, two weeks after the third vaccination, and at progression, PBMC were collected. The ends were cut back, 8 bases at V and 0 bases at J, with 14 bases in the middle. In germline, CDR1 is GTSNPN, CDR2 SVGIG (reference sequence). The CDR3 is 14 amino acids. The source was blood, collected after dendritic cell vaccination. The chain couples TRBV30 to TRBJ1-3, with a tentative D call TRBD1 (5 bases). The sequence was obtained from a human donor with glioblastoma. The CDR3 loop reads CAGLDNRSGNTIYF. In nucleotides, the CDR3 is TGTGCCGGGTTGGACAACCGCTCTGGAAACACCATATATTTT. The full variable domain, its missing parts supplied by reference TRBV30 and TRBJ1-3, is SQTIHQWPATLVQPVGSPLSLECTVEGTSNPNLYWYRQAAGRGLQLLFYSVGIGQISSEVPQNLSASRPQDRQFILSSKKLLLSDSGFYLCAGLDNRSGNTIYFGEGSWLTVV.